The T cell receptor (beta chain) described here comes from a study of blood T cell repertoires in COVID-19. The wider study: COVID-19 samples, acute and convalescent, were from the United States, Italy and Spain. The cDNA or gDNA used as material had been derived from T cells, B-cell-depleted T cells, or PBMCs.

This clone showed up just a few times. Germline V gene data show CDR1 as KGHSH and CDR2 as LQKENI. V lost 2 bases to trimming and J lost 3 bases; unmatched junction nucleotides: 0. The CDR3 runs 13 residues. How the authors handled the data: Amplification of reference gene primers was used by the study to estimate nucleated cell counts. Clones were read by immunoSEQ multiplex PCR, and TCRdb kept only the in-frame ones, dropping some. The D gene and trimming were derived from the DNA, and the V and J assignments and clone size from that table. Found here are 90,000 to 150,000 clones, over 60% of them singletons; the top ten hold roughly 7.9%.

Sequenced: peripheral blood. The clonotype originates from a human donor in a cohort sampled during active COVID-19. This chain connects TRBV18 to TRBJ1-2; 7 positions agree with TRBD1. CDR3 in DNA: TGTGCCAGCTCACCAGGGACAGACTATGGCTACACCTTC. This gives the protein CASSPGTDYGYTF.